This TCR beta chain originates from a study of T cell responses to AZD1222 COVID-19 vaccine (dated by TCRdb to the early 2020s). In terms of the full investigation: TCR sequencing was performed for fewer than 250 trial participants, of whom about 200 were given two doses of AZD1222 and approximately 26 were given two doses of MenACWY control vaccine. Trial participants were enrolled by age into subgroups of 18-55, 56-69 and 70-plus years, and around 150, 29 and 61 TCR-sequenced participants, respectively, were included in these subgroups. General conclusions and limits of the study: Most participants were white British and females outnumbered males, and the authors suggested that clonal diversity may have been underestimated. Because no samples from the day 14 peak response were available, repertoires could be characterized only after the peak T cell response. Epitopes outside the regions mutated in the B.1.351 and B.1.1.7 variants were reportedly recognized by nearly half of the unique spike-specific TCRs. Conclusions about previously exposed vaccinees are limited because only six or seven AZD1222 recipients were SARS-CoV-2 seropositive at baseline. The 56-69-year group was small, and its depth increase did not reach significance, likely because of low power. After two AZD1222 doses, both the breadth and the depth of spike-specific TCRs were significantly higher than at day 0 and than in MenACWY recipients. The vaccine-associated CD4 TCRs covered the entire spike protein, and the dominant responses fell in regions 160-218 and 743-854.

The CDR3 regions of human TCRbeta chains were analyzed by immunosequencing. Regarding the original processing steps: Repertoire TCRs were checked for matches against a reference library of SARS-CoV-2-specific TCRs that had been generated using the MIRA antigen-specificity platform. Breadth was defined as the fraction of unique TCRs that were SARS-CoV-2-associated, and depth was defined as the fraction of total T cells that were SARS-CoV-2-associated. Each spike-specific TCR was assigned to its reactive spike region and to a CD4 or CD8 class using the MIRA data. Log10-transformed breadth and depth values were compared by one-way ANOVA with Sidak's multiple comparisons tests. Drawn from immuneACCESS, this table holds only the in-frame rearrangements with V and J called that TCRdb kept. Clones are partly lost; checked studies trace under half to an unresolved V gene and leave the rest unexplained. The V and J calls and clone size come from that table; D and trimming were worked out from the DNA. The sample data list roughly 120,000 clones, and more than 80% of these were observed just once. Of the sample, 4% to 4.5% falls within the top ten clones.

CDR1 MNHEY and CDR2 SVGAGI were looked up in the germline V gene. The cysteine opens and the phenylalanine closes a CDR3 of 13 amino acids. The read is trimmed to its CDR3 DNA, 39 bases read in frame from base 1. V is shortened by 6 bases, J by 4 bases, and the region joining them spans 12 bases. In the case of this clone: Its recognized antigen is unknown. One base away there is no much larger clone; base qualities are not given.

Interpreted using the paper, the time point label stands for: about 28 days (+/-7) after the second vaccine dose. According to the study, the label for this sample's treatment or condition signals: meningococcal conjugate vaccine given as trial control. Vaccinee samples came from UK trials COV001 and COV002, including a single-blind randomized controlled phase 2/3 trial of AZD1222 (ChAdOx1 nCoV-19) in healthy adults. For TCRbeta chain sequencing, PBMC samples were collected from trial participants at day 0 and at day 28 after the second dose. This sequence originates from an adult who received the MenACWY meningococcal vaccine as a control. The material was peripheral blood, obtained 28 days after the second dose of the MenACWY control vaccine. The chain is encoded by TRBV6-5 joined to TRBJ1-2, with TRBD1 as a weak D call on 6 bases. The CDR3 amino acid sequence is: CASSPDRIYGYTF. The DNA sequence reads TGTGCCAGCAGCCCCGACAGGATCTATGGCTACACCTTC.